Following are 23 T cell receptor beta chains from one sample sequenced in a study of blood T cell repertoires in COVID-19. Sequencing used immunoSEQ multiplex PCR; TCRdb keeps in-frame clones, though not all of them. The repertoire includes fewer than 65,000 clones, around 80% of them detected once, and about a tenth sits in the top ten. Sequencing was done on a sample of peripheral blood. All receptors come from a man aged 30 to 39 with COVID-19, enrolled during active disease.

This rearrangement joins TRBV6-2 or TRBV6-3 to TRBJ2-7; 9 positions match TRBD2. V was clipped by 2 bases and J by 1 base; unmatched bases: 21. The CDR3 is 21 amino acids. Germline values: CDR1 MNHEY, CDR2 SVGEGT. As DNA, the CDR3 is TGTGCCAGCAGTTACCCTGAGGTTAGCCCTTGGGTAGCGGGAGTTTCCTACGAGCAGTACTTC. It encodes CASSYPEVSPWVAGVSYEQYF.

This chain connects TRBV18 to TRBJ2-7; possible D gene TRBD1, 5 bases. The CDR3 covers 13 residues. Trimming took 0 bases from V and 6 from J, leaving 9 bases between them. Germline V gene sequence: CDR1 KGHSH, CDR2 LQKENI. Here the CDR3 reads CASSPPGAGEQYF. DNA of the CDR3: TGTGCCAGCTCACCACCAGGGGCAGGCGAGCAGTACTTC.

The chain uses TRBV5-5 and TRBJ1-1; TRBD1 might be the D (6 bases). The CDR3 is 13 residues long. Trimming shortened V by 5 bases and J by 1 base, and 9 bases separated the two germline ends. Germline V lookup: CDR1 SGHKS, CDR2 YYEKEE (reference sequence). The CDR3 sequence: CASRRTANTEAFF. DNA of the CDR3: TGTGCCAGCAGGAGGACAGCGAACACTGAAGCTTTCTTT.

The chain uses TRBV24-1 and TRBJ2-1; TRBD2 agrees at 15 bases. The CDR3 is made up of 15 amino acids. CDR1 KGHDR and CDR2 SFDVKD come from the germline V gene. Trimming cost V 3 bases and J 8 bases; bases outside gene matches: 1. The CDR3 spells CATSDGTSGRHEQFF. CDR3 nucleotides: TGTGCCACCAGTGATGGGACTAGCGGGAGGCATGAGCAGTTCTTC.

The chain links TRBV7-2 to TRBJ2-1; 10 positions agree with TRBD2. The germline CDR1 and CDR2 sequences are SGHTA and FQGNSA. J lost 2 bases, V lost 5 bases, and 6 bases had no gene match. The CDR3 extends over 16 amino acids. The CDR3 is CASSRRTSGAYNEQFF. Here the CDR3 DNA reads TGTGCCAGCAGCCGCCGGACTAGCGGAGCCTACAATGAGCAGTTCTTC.

This rearrangement joins TRBV7-9 to TRBJ2-7, with 9 nucleotides matching TRBD1. Per germline, CDR1 SEHNR and CDR2 FQNEAQ (reference sequence). Germline trimming cut 4 bases from V and 5 bases from J; bases unmatched to any gene: 9. CDR3 size: 15 residues. CDR3 DNA: TGTGCCAGCAGCTCAAACACAGGGGGCTTAAACGAGCAGTACTTC. Translated, it gives CASSSNTGGLNEQYF. The variable domain in full, completed from reference TRBV7-9 and TRBJ2-7, reads DTGVSQNPRHKITKRGQNVTFRCDPISEHNRLYWYRQTLGQGPEFLTYFQNEAQLEKSRLLSDRFSAERPKGSFSTLEIQRTEQGDSAMYLCASSSNTGGLNEQYFGPGTRLTVT.

V gene TRBV2 combines with J gene TRBJ1-1; 8 positions agree with TRBD1. With 11 bases clipped from V and 1 base from J, the junction kept 9 bases outside the gene matches. From germline, CDR1 is SNHLY and CDR2 FYNNEI. The CDR3 length is 14 residues. The CDR3 spells CAAHRDRRNTEAFF. As DNA, the CDR3 is TGTGCCGCCCACCGGGACAGGCGGAACACTGAAGCTTTCTTT.

The V call is TRBV28, the J call TRBJ1-1, with TRBD1 matching over 8 bases. This CDR3 has 13 amino acids. Germline CDR1 is MDHEN and CDR2 is SYDVKM. Trimming cost V 6 bases and J 10 bases; bases outside gene matches: 10. The DNA of the CDR3 is TGTGCCAGCAGAGGACCGGACAGGGATCGAGCTTTCTTT. This gives the protein CASRGPDRDRAFF.

J is TRBJ2-1 and V is TRBV7-3; D is unclear. Germline V lookup: CDR1 SGHTA, CDR2 FQGTGA. The germline V and J ends were trimmed by 4 bases and 9 bases, with 13 bases remaining between them. This CDR3 contains 13 residues. The CDR3 loop is CASSSQLAGEQFF. The CDR3 DNA sequence: TGTGCCAGCAGCTCCCAATTAGCTGGTGAGCAGTTCTTC.

The J gene is TRBJ2-3, the V gene TRBV6-2 or TRBV6-3; 8 nucleotides agree with TRBD1. V lost 5 bases to trimming and J lost 3 bases; unmatched junction nucleotides: 10. Per the germline V gene, CDR1 is MNHEY and CDR2 is SVGEGT. CDR3 length equals 16 residues. For the CDR3, the DNA is TGTGCCAGCAGTCTTTATGTGGACAGGGCAACAGATACGCAGTATTTT. This sequence encodes CASSLYVDRATDTQYF.

The chain carries TRBV6-1 and TRBJ1-5; TRBD1 matches 12 bases. The CDR3 has 16 residues. Germline trimming cut 4 bases from V and 3 bases from J; bases unmatched to any gene: 4. Germline CDR1 MNHNS, CDR2 SASEGT. The CDR3 here is CASSGGQGASNQPQHF. The DNA for the CDR3 is TGTGCCAGCAGTGGGGGACAGGGGGCCTCCAATCAGCCCCAGCATTTT.

The J gene is TRBJ2-7, the V gene TRBV6-5, with 9 bases identical to TRBD1. The CDR3 contains 14 residues. V trimming: 8 bases; J trimming: 4 bases; junction bases outside the gene matches: 9. Germline V gene lookup returns CDR1 MNHEY and CDR2 SVGAGI. CDR3 in amino acids: CASGPRDRVYEQYF. CDR3 nucleotides: TGTGCCAGCGGCCCCCGGGACAGGGTGTACGAGCAGTACTTC.

J is TRBJ1-1 and V is TRBV29-1, with D tentatively TRBD1 (5 bases). Germline V gene data show CDR1 as SQVTM and CDR2 as ANQGSEA. CDR3 length: 14 amino acids. Trimming shortened V by 5 bases and J by 2 bases, and 15 bases separated the two germline ends. CDR3 region: CSVFRDSSNTEAFF. CDR3 DNA sequence: TGCAGCGTTTTTCGCGACAGTTCTAACACTGAAGCTTTCTTT. The entire variable domain, with the rest obtained from reference TRBV29-1 and TRBJ1-1, is as follows: SAVISQKPSRDICQRGTSLTIQCQVDSQVTMMFWYRQQPGQSLTLIATANQGSEATYESGFVIDKFPISRPNLTFSTLTVSNMSPEDSSIYLCSVFRDSSNTEAFFGQGTRLTVV.

V gene TRBV5-6 combines with J gene TRBJ1-1, with 7 bases matching TRBD1. This CDR3 is 15 amino acids long. The V segment lost 3 bases and the J segment 4 bases; nucleotides outside the gene matches: 9. Germline lookup yields CDR1 SGHDT and CDR2 YYEEEE. The CDR3 protein is CASSSRLGQFTEAFF. The CDR3 nucleotides are TGTGCCAGCAGCTCACGTCTGGGACAGTTCACTGAAGCTTTCTTT.

The chain is built from TRBV27 and TRBJ1-5; D might be TRBD1 (6 bases). The V end was cut by 6 bases, the J end by 4 bases, with 10 bases between. The germline V gene has CDR1 MNHEY and CDR2 SMNVEV (reference sequence). There are 13 residues in the CDR3. CDR3 amino acids: CASSSRGNQPQHF. The CDR3 bases are TGTGCCAGCAGCTCGAGGGGGAATCAGCCCCAGCATTTT.

CDR3 bases: TGTGCCAGCACCTACAGGGGGGGCACAGATACGCAGTATTTT. This encodes CASTYRGGTDTQYF. The V and J genes are TRBV7-9 and TRBJ2-3; 8 bases match TRBD1. V trimming: 7 bases; J trimming: 1 base; junction bases outside the gene matches: 4. Germline CDR1 and CDR2: SEHNR and FQNEAQ (reference sequence). This CDR3 spans 14 amino acids. The variable domain in full, completed from reference TRBV7-9 and TRBJ2-3, reads DTGVSQNPRHKITKRGQNVTFRCDPISEHNRLYWYRQTLGQGPEFLTYFQNEAQLEKSRLLSDRFSAERPKGSFSTLEIQRTEQGDSAMYLCASTYRGGTDTQYFGPGTRLTVL.

This chain joins TRBV10-3 and TRBJ2-7; 7 bases align to TRBD2. The CDR3 is 15 residues long. With V trimmed by 1 base and J by 3 bases, 6 bases remained unmatched. Germline CDR1 is ENHRY and CDR2 is SYGVKD. This CDR3 is CAISEFAGEGYEQYF. As DNA, the CDR3 is TGTGCCATCAGTGAGTTCGCGGGAGAAGGCTACGAGCAGTACTTC.

The count of this clone is one. The rearrangement joins TRBV11-2 to TRBJ2-5; 7 bases map to TRBD1. Germline V gene lookup returns CDR1 SGHAT and CDR2 FQNNGV. V lost 2 bases, J lost 5 bases, and 11 bases stayed unmatched. This CDR3 comprises 16 residues. CDR3 nucleotide sequence: TGTGCCAGCAGCTTATCGACAGGGTCGGATTGGGAGACCCAGTACTTC. Translated, it gives CASSLSTGSDWETQYF. Complete variable domain (other parts from reference TRBV11-2 and TRBJ2-5): EAGVAQSPRYKIIEKRQSVAFWCNPISGHATLYWYQQILGQGPKLLIQFQNNGVVDDSQLPKDRFSAERLKGVDSTLKIQPAKLEDSAVYLCASSLSTGSDWETQYFGPGTRLLVL.

V is TRBV6-5 and J is TRBJ2-3; D unresolved. There are 13 residues in the CDR3. Trimming shortened V by 6 bases and J by 2 bases, and 9 bases separated the two germline ends. The germline V gene encodes CDR1 MNHEY and CDR2 SVGAGI. The DNA of the CDR3 is TGTGCCAGCAGGGCGGTCATCACAGATACGCAGTATTTT. It translates to CASRAVITDTQYF.

This chain joins TRBV28 and TRBJ1-2; possibly TRBD1 for D (6 bases). Trimming removed 2 bases at V and 4 bases at J, with 14 bases between. From germline, CDR1 is MDHEN and CDR2 SYDVKM. The CDR3 extends over 15 amino acids. CDR3 protein: CASSLGTGRVYGYTF. The CDR3 coding sequence is TGTGCCAGCAGTTTAGGTACAGGGCGAGTCTATGGCTACACCTTC.

This chain links TRBV10-3 with TRBJ2-7; D unresolved. Germline assignment: CDR1 ENHRY and CDR2 SYGVKD. The CDR3 covers 12 residues. The V and J ends lost 4 bases and 2 bases respectively, with 6 bases between them. CDR3 protein: CAISVSTYEQYF. The CDR3 coding sequence is TGTGCCATCAGTGTTTCCACCTACGAGCAGTACTTC.

The chain combines TRBV3-1 (or the pseudogene TRBV3-2) with TRBJ1-5, with D perhaps matching TRBD1 (5 bases). Trimming cost V 1 base and J 4 bases, with 5 bases left between them. The CDR3 extends over 13 amino acids. Germline assignment: CDR1 LGHDT and CDR2 YNNKEL (reference sequence). The CDR3 loop is CASSQGQNQPQHF. The CDR3 DNA follows: TGTGCCAGCAGCCAAGGACAGAATCAGCCCCAGCATTTT.

The chain links TRBV28 to TRBJ2-2; 10 bases are shared with TRBD1. J lost 7 bases, V lost 5 bases, and 7 bases had no gene match. CDR1 and CDR2 (germline): MDHEN, SYDVKM. The CDR3 covers 15 residues. CDR3 nucleotides: TGTGCCAGCAGTAAACGACAGGGGGCGGGCGGGGAGCTGTTTTTT. Translated, it gives CASSKRQGAGGELFF. Together with reference TRBV28 and TRBJ2-2, the CDR3 gives the full variable domain: DVKVTQSSRYLVKRTGEKVFLECVQDMDHENMFWYRQDPGLGLRLIYFSYDVKMKEKGDIPEGYSVSREKKERFSLILESASTNQTSMYLCASSKRQGAGGELFFGEGSRLTVL.